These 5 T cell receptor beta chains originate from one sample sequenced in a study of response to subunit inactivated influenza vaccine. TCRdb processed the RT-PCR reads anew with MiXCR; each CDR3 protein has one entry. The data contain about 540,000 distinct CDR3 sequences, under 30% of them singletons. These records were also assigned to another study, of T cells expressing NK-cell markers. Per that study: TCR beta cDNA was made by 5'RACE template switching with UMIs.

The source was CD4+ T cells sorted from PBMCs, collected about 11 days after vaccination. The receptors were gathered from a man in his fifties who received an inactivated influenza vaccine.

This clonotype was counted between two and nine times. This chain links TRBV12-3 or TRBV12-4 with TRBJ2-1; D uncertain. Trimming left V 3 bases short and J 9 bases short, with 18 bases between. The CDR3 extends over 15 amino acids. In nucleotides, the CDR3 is TGTGCCAGCAGTTTTGACATCACCATGACGTCTGAGCAGTTCTTC. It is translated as CASSFDITMTSEQFF.

In nucleotides, the CDR3 is TGCGCCAGCAGCCGGGACTACACTCAAGCCAAAAACATTCAGTACTTC. Translating it yields CASSRDYTQAKNIQYF. The chain combines TRBV4-3 with TRBJ2-4; 7 bases agree with TRBD2. CDR1 is LGHNA, CDR2 YSLEER, per germline. Trimming removed 4 bases from V and 0 bases from J; junction bases left unmatched: 6. There are 16 residues in the CDR3.

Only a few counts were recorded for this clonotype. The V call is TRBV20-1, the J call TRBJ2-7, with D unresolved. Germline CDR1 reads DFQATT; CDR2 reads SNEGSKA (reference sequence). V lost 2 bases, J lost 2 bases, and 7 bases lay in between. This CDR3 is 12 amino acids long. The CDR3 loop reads CSARTGPYEQYF. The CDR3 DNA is TGCAGTGCTAGAACCGGACCCTACGAGCAGTACTTC.

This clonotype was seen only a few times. Written as DNA, the CDR3 is TGTGCCAGTAGTTCGGACAGGGGTACCAACACTGAAGCTTTCTTT. Translating it yields CASSSDRGTNTEAFF. The chain joins TRBV19 to TRBJ1-1; 9 bases are shared with TRBD1. V dropped 5 bases and J dropped 2; count of bases not matched to a gene: 6. Germline loops: CDR1 LNHDA, CDR2 SQIVND (reference sequence). The CDR3 consists of 15 residues.

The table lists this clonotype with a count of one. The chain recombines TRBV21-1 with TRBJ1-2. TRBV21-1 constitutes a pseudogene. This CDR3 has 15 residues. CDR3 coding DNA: TGTGCCAGCAGCGTGGCTTGGTTGGTGAACTATGGCTACACCTTC. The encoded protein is CASSVAWLVNYGYTF.